What follows describes a single TCR beta chain. Its antigen is currently unknown. CDR1 and CDR2 from the germline V gene are SQVTM and ANQGSEA. The CDR3 has 13 amino acids. The sample belongs to a study of CXCR3-negative and CXCR3-positive naive CD8 T cells. Study results and limitations: CXCR3-positive naive cells carried more hydrophobic TRB CDR3s than CXCR3-negative ones.

The study sorted every CD8+ T cell subset in triplicate at 300,000 cells each. Through 5' RACE with UMI labels, the TRB cDNA libraries were prepared. TCRdb re-called the 5' RACE reads and gives one entry per CDR3 protein, without DNA. In all, the sample yields approximately 120,000 distinct CDR3 sequences. Sequenced: naive CXCR3+ CD8+ T cells from blood. Subset of the sample: CD45RO-CCR7+CD27+CD95- naive CD8+ T cells expressing CXCR3 (TNR3+). The chain recombines TRBV29-1 with TRBJ1-1; lacking DNA, the TRBD1 call made by TCRdb goes unchecked. This TCR was sampled from a human donor in good health. Some clones in this sample may be carry-over from other donors' samples. The CDR3 sequence: CSVADRESTEAFF.